This TCR beta chain is drawn from a study of brain T cells in children with intractable seizures. Sequencing was limited to surgery cases with top T cell transcript signatures in brain tissue. Pre-surgery treatment included at least one anti-epileptic drug. This CDR3 is 16 amino acids long. Looked up from germline, CDR1 is MNHNS and CDR2 is SASEGT. Trimming left V 2 bases short and J 0 bases short, with 14 bases between. Only in-frame clones appear in the TCRdb table, and some are missing; sequencing was by immunoSEQ multiplex PCR. The sample lists about 80,000 clones; about 93% were seen once. As for this clone: Its specificity is not known.

Study-wide results and limits: Pre-surgery blood may have been undersampled, hiding some clones. Viral specificity was inferred only from CDR3 similarity; HCMV serostatus was unknown.

The TCR originated in a girl aged 2 to 10 with Rasmussen encephalitis and intractable seizures. The specimen comprised peripheral blood, sampled at surgery. V usage is TRBV6-1 and J usage is TRBJ2-7; D might be TRBD1 (5 bases). CDR3 nucleotides: TGTGCCAGCAGTGAATTCACAGGAGTCCTCTCCTACGAGCAGTACTTC. This translates into CASSEFTGVLSYEQYF.